These 21 T cell receptor beta chains originate from one sample sequenced in a study of early stage breast cancer tumors. Here immunoSEQ multiplex PCR was the method, and the copy in TCRdb shows in-frame clones only, minus some. The sample holds about 41,000 clones, approximately 72% seen once. The sample comprised blood. Every receptor here comes from a person aged 50-59 years with breast cancer.

This chain connects TRBV5-1 to TRBJ2-3; 7 nucleotides align to TRBD1. This CDR3 spans 15 amino acids. The ends lost 0 bases at V and 4 bases at J; junction bases unmatched: 5. The germline V gene encodes CDR1 SGHRS and CDR2 YFSETQ. The CDR3 region is CASSLEGAQADTQYF. CDR3 DNA: TGCGCCAGCAGCTTGGAGGGGGCGCAAGCAGATACGCAGTATTTT. Looking up the rest from reference TRBV5-1 and TRBJ2-3 gives the full variable domain: KAGVTQTPRYLIKTRGQQVTLSCSPISGHRSVSWYQQTPGQGLQFLFEYFSETQRNKGNFPGRFSGRQFSNSRSEMNVSTLELGDSALYLCASSLEGAQADTQYFGPGTRLTVL.

This clone has just a few counts. This chain links TRBV18 with TRBJ1-4, with TRBD1 as a possible D gene (6 bases). CDR1 and CDR2 (germline): KGHSH, LQKENI. The CDR3 has 13 amino acids. The V and J ends lost 3 bases and 8 bases respectively, with 10 bases between them. DNA of the CDR3: TGTGCCAGCTCACCGGGACACGGGGAAAAACTGTTTTTT. Translated, it gives CASSPGHGEKLFF.

This clone was counted once. The J gene is TRBJ1-5, the V gene TRBV19, with 7 bases matching TRBD1. V lost 5 bases, J lost 5 bases, and 9 bases stayed unmatched. Germline V gives CDR1 LNHDA, CDR2 SQIVND (reference sequence). The CDR3 consists of 15 residues. In DNA, the CDR3 is TGTGCCAGTAGTCCGGTAGACAGGGTAGATCAGCCCCAGCATTTT. Translating gives CASSPVDRVDQPQHF.

The chain recombines TRBV7-8 with TRBJ2-2; D unclear. V shed 1 base and J shed 2 bases, with 5 bases lying between them. The CDR3 has 14 residues. Germline V CDR1 and CDR2: SGHVS, FQNEAQ. The CDR3 bases are TGTGCCAGCAGCTTAGTGGCAAACACCGGGGAGCTGTTTTTT. It is translated as CASSLVANTGELFF.

Here the CDR3 DNA reads TGTGCCAGCAGTTTAAGGGTGACTAGCGGGATGAATGAGCAGTTCTTC. Protein product: CASSLRVTSGMNEQFF. The chain combines TRBV6-5 with TRBJ2-1; 11 positions match TRBD2. Germline loops: CDR1 MNHEY, CDR2 SVGAGI. The CDR3 length is 16 residues. V lost 4 bases and J lost 7; bases outside the gene matches: 9.

The chain links TRBV25-1 to TRBJ1-5, with unresolved D. Germline values: CDR1 MGHDK, CDR2 SYGVNS. CDR3 length equals 14 residues. V lost 2 bases and J 4 bases, leaving 9 bases between the germline ends. For the CDR3, the DNA is TGTGCCAGCAGTGAAGTCTACGAGAATCAGCCCCAGCATTTT. It codes for CASSEVYENQPQHF.

This clone was detected many times. The chain uses TRBV5-8 and TRBJ1-2; tentative D call: TRBD1 (5 bases). The germline V gene has CDR1 SGHTS and CDR2 YDEGEE. This CDR3 has 14 amino acids. V was pared by 3 bases and J by 3 bases, with 12 bases between. The CDR3 DNA follows: TGTGCCAGCAGCTCGAAGGGGATCGACTATGGCTACACCTTC. Its protein product is CASSSKGIDYGYTF.

This clone was picked up a small number of times. This chain uses TRBV2 with TRBJ2-7; 7 bases agree with TRBD1. Germline V gene sequence: CDR1 SNHLY, CDR2 FYNNEI. CDR3 length: 12 amino acids. Unmatched junction bases numbered 3, after V lost 8 bases and J lost 2 bases. CDR3: CASRTGPYEQYF. The CDR3, as DNA: TGTGCCAGCCGGACAGGTCCCTACGAGCAGTACTTC.

The V and J genes are TRBV18 and TRBJ2-3; TRBD2 aligns across 8 bases. This CDR3 region has 15 residues. V gave up 2 bases and J gave up 5 bases; unmatched junction bases: 6. The germline V gene has CDR1 KGHSH and CDR2 LQKENI. CDR3 amino acids: CASSPGSGIQDTQYF. The DNA of the CDR3 is TGTGCCAGCTCACCAGGTAGCGGGATTCAAGATACGCAGTATTTT.

The rearrangement uses TRBV6-5 and TRBJ1-2; possibly TRBD1 for D (5 bases). Germline-derived CDR1 and CDR2 are MNHEY and SVGAGI. V lost 5 bases and J 0 bases, leaving 10 bases between the germline ends. CDR3 size: 14 residues. The CDR3 nucleotides read TGTGCCAGCAGTAGGGGAGGAACTAACTATGGCTACACCTTC. Protein product: CASSRGGTNYGYTF.

The chain links TRBV12-5 to TRBJ1-5; weak D call: TRBD1 (5 bases). V was clipped by 0 bases and J by 8 bases, with 23 bases between them. Germline CDR1 and CDR2: LGHNT and FRNRAP. The CDR3 contains 18 residues. DNA of the CDR3: TGTGCTAGTGGTTTGGTACTTGGGACTGGAAGTCCAAGTGAGCCCCAGCATTTT. Translated: CASGLVLGTGSPSEPQHF.

V usage is TRBV29-1 and J usage is TRBJ2-1, with a weak D call TRBD1 (7 bases). CDR1 and CDR2 (germline): SQVTM, ANQGSEA. The V end was cut by 4 bases, the J end by 5 bases, with 12 bases between. This CDR3 spans 13 amino acids. The chain's CDR3 is CSVGRGRDNEQFF. CDR3 bases: TGCAGCGTTGGGAGGGGGCGAGACAATGAGCAGTTCTTC.

This chain joins TRBV2 and TRBJ2-3, with a possible D match to TRBD1 (6 bases). Trimming left V 8 bases short and J 2 bases short, with 14 bases between. The CDR3 has 14 amino acids. The germline CDR1 and CDR2 sequences are SNHLY and FYNNEI. CDR3 sequence: CASLQDSHTDTQYF. The CDR3 coding sequence is TGTGCCAGCCTCCAGGACAGCCACACAGATACGCAGTATTTT.

This rearrangement joins TRBV30 to TRBJ2-3; 9 nucleotides match TRBD1. V lost 3 bases, J lost 0 bases, and 4 bases stayed unmatched. In germline, CDR1 is GTSNPN, CDR2 SVGIG (reference sequence). This CDR3 has 15 residues. The CDR3 DNA reads as TGTGCCTGGAGAGCCGGGACAGGGAGCACAGATACGCAGTATTTT. It translates to CAWRAGTGSTDTQYF.

As DNA, the CDR3 is TGTGCCAGTAGTACGGGATATTTGGGCACTGAAGCTTTCTTT. This encodes CASSTGYLGTEAFF. The chain uses TRBV19 and TRBJ1-1; no firm D call. Germline assignment: CDR1 LNHDA and CDR2 SQIVND (reference sequence). The germline V and J ends were trimmed by 4 bases and 4 bases, with 13 bases remaining between them. This CDR3 contains 14 residues.

This rearrangement joins TRBV19 to TRBJ2-5; D not certain. Germline CDR1 reads LNHDA; CDR2 reads SQIVND (reference sequence). The CDR3 totals 15 residues. V gave up 3 bases and J gave up 5 bases, with 16 bases separating them. The CDR3, as DNA: TGTGCCAGTAGTATTGGAGTCCTCAAGGTGGAGACCCAGTACTTC. It codes for CASSIGVLKVETQYF.

V usage is TRBV9 and J usage is TRBJ1-2; 8 positions agree with TRBD1. CDR1 and CDR2 from the germline V gene are SGDLS and YYNGEE. The CDR3 runs 14 residues. V dropped 3 bases and J dropped 5; count of bases not matched to a gene: 6. The DNA of the CDR3 is TGTGCCAGCAGCGCCGGGACAGGTAGATATGGCTACACCTTC. This translates into CASSAGTGRYGYTF.

The chain combines TRBV4-1 with TRBJ2-1; D may be TRBD1 (6 bases). The CDR3 contains 15 residues. The germline V gene encodes CDR1 MGHRA and CDR2 YSYEKL. The ends were cut back, 3 bases at V and 8 bases at J, with 17 bases in the middle. In nucleotides, the CDR3 is TGCGCCAGCAGCCAGCCCCTCGGACAGAGAGATGAGCAGTTCTTC. It yields the protein CASSQPLGQRDEQFF.

The chain has TRBV29-1 and TRBJ2-1, with D maybe TRBD1 (5 bases). Trimming removed 0 bases at V and 2 bases at J, with 11 bases between. The germline V gene has CDR1 SQVTM and CDR2 ANQGSEA. The CDR3 has 15 amino acids. CDR3 in amino acids: CSVEDPRAAYNEQFF. CDR3 sequence (DNA): TGCAGCGTTGAAGATCCCAGGGCCGCCTACAATGAGCAGTTCTTC.

The sample holds a few counts of this clone. This chain links TRBV19 with TRBJ2-5; D may be TRBD2 (7 bases). V was clipped by 10 bases and J by 5 bases, with 20 bases between them. The CDR3 has 14 amino acids. CDR1 and CDR2 (germline): LNHDA, SQIVND (reference sequence). The CDR3 region is CATHPGGAGETQYF. In nucleotides, the CDR3 is TGTGCCACCCATCCGGGGGGCGCGGGGGAGACCCAGTACTTC.

The CDR3 nucleotides are TGTGCCAGCAGCCCAAGGACTAGCGGGAATGAGCAGTTCTTC. Translated, it gives CASSPRTSGNEQFF. This sequence joins TRBV9 and TRBJ2-1, with TRBD2 matching 11 bases. Germline V gene sequence: CDR1 SGDLS, CDR2 YYNGEE. V lost 4 bases and J lost 7; bases outside the gene matches: 4. CDR3 size: 14 residues.